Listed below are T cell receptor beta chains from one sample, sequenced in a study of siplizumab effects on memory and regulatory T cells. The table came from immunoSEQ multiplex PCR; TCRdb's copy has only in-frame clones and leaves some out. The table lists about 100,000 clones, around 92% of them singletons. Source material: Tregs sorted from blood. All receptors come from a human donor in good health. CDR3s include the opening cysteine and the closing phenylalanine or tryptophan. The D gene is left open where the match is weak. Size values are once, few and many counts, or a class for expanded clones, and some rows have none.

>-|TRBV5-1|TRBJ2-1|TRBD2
TGCGCCAGCCGGACTAGCGCGAGCTCCTACAATGAGCAGTTCTTC
CASRTSASSYNEQFF
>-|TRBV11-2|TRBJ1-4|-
TGTGCCAGCAGCTTCCTTTATACAGAAAAACTGTTTTTT
CASSFLYTEKLFF
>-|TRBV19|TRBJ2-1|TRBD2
TGTGCCAGTAGTATAGATGACGGGACTAGCGCTTACAATGAGCAGTTCTTC
CASSIDDGTSAYNEQFF
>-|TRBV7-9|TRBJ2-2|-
TGTGCCAGCACCCCGTGGCCCCTTAACACCGGGGAGCTGTTTTTT
CASTPWPLNTGELFF
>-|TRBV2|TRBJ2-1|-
TGTGCCAGCAGTAGTCTCGGGGGATACAATGAGCAGTTCTTC
CASSSLGGYNEQFF
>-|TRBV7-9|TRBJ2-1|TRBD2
TGTGCCAGCAGTCCGGTCGCTAGCGGGAGTAATGAGCAGTTCTTC
CASSPVASGSNEQFF
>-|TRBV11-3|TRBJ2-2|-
TGTGCCAGCAGCTTAGGCGGCGCCACCGGGGAGCTGTTTTTT
CASSLGGATGELFF
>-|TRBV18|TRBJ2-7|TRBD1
TGTGCCAGCTCCAAGGACAGGGGTACGGCCGAGCAGTACTTC
CASSKDRGTAEQYF
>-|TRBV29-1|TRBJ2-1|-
TGCAGCGTGCGACAGGCGTACAATGAGCAGTTCTTC
CSVRQAYNEQFF
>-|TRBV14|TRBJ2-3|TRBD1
TGTGCCAGCAGCCAAGTTAACAGGGGATTCACAGATACGCAGTATTTT
CASSQVNRGFTDTQYF
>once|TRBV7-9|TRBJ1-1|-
TGTGCCAGCAGCCCTACAGGCTTCGCTGAAGCTTTCTTT
CASSPTGFAEAFF
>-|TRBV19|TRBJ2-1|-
TGTGCCAGTAGTTCCGGGTCATGGAGCTCCTACAATGAGCAGTTCTTC
CASSSGSWSSYNEQFF
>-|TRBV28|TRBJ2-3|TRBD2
TGTGCCAGCAGTAAGTCTATGGGACTAGCGAGAGATACGCAGTATTTT
CASSKSMGLARDTQYF
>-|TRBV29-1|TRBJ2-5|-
TGCAGCGTTGTCGGGGGAGAGACCCAGTACTTC
CSVVGGETQYF
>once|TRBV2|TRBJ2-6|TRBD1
TGTGCCGGGACAGGGACTGGGGCCAACGTCCTGACTTTC
CAGTGTGANVLTF
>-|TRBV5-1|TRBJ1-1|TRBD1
TGCGCCAGCAGCTTTAACTACAGGGGGCTTGGAACTGAAGCTTTCTTT
CASSFNYRGLGTEAFF
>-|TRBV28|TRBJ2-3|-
TGTGCCAGCAGTTTAAGAGGGATAACAGATACGCAGTATTTT
CASSLRGITDTQYF